The rows below give T cell receptor beta chains drawn from one sample of a study of T cell repertoires in cytomegalovirus infection. Their target antigens are unknown. TCRdb used MiXCR to reprocess the reads, holding one entry per CDR3 protein. The table has hundreds of thousands of distinct CDR3 sequences, around a third seen once. The sample was cultured PBMCs, taken from culture after CMV antigen stimulation. The source is a human donor in good health (CMV status not recorded). Some clones in this sample may be carry-over from other donors' samples. Both conserved end residues are part of each CDR3. The D gene is left open where the match is weak. Clone size appears in some rows only: once, few, many, or a class for an expanded clone.

-	TRBJ1-1	many	TRBV7-2	TGTGCCAGCAGCAGCCCCCGCATGAACACTGAAGCTTTCTTT	CASSSPRMNTEAFF
-	TRBJ2-4	-	TRBV11-2	TGTGCCAGCAGCTTTGGGGAAATACTAGCCAAAAACATTCAGTACTTC	CASSFGEILAKNIQYF
-	TRBJ1-1	-	TRBV19	TGTGCCAGTAGTATATCATCCTTAGCTTTCTTT	CASSISSLAFF
TRBD1	TRBJ1-1	many	TRBV7-2	TGTGCCAGCAGCCGCCAGGGGGACAGTCCCCCTACTGAAGCTTTCTTT	CASSRQGDSPPTEAFF
TRBD2	TRBJ2-3	once	TRBV5-5	TGTGCCAGCAGCTCACGTCTGGCAGCGGGAGTTGGAGATACGCAGTATTTT	CASSSRLAAGVGDTQYF
TRBD2	TRBJ2-3	few	TRBV20-1	TGCAGTGCCCCGCCCCTTGCGGGAGCAACAGATACGCAGTATTTT	CSAPPLAGATDTQYF
TRBD1	TRBJ2-7	-	TRBV28	TGTGCCAGCCGGGACAGGTACTACGAGCAGTACTTC	CASRDRYYEQYF
-	TRBJ1-2	few	TRBV7-2	TGTGCCAGCAGCCCGGGACATAGCTATGGCTACACCTTC	CASSPGHSYGYTF
-	TRBJ2-3	-	TRBV5-6	TGTGCCAGCAGCTTGGGGCCAGCACGCACAGATACGCAGTATTTT	CASSLGPARTDTQYF
-	TRBJ1-5	once	TRBV6-2/TRBV6-3	TGTGCCAGCAGTTACTCATCCAGGGACCAGCCCCAGCATTTT	CASSYSSRDQPQHF